What follows is one T cell receptor (beta chain) and its context. Antigen: not known. It may be a read error: a sequence one base away is much more abundant. Regions amplified from RNA transcripts were the TCR beta CDR3 regions. Carried out on the TCR CDR3, a first-round RT-PCR used the HTBI primer set. One entry per CDR3 protein results from TCRdb running MiXCR on the multiplex PCR reads. The sample has roughly 520,000 distinct CDR3 sequences, roughly a quarter seen once; the top ten hold 11%. The data derive from a study of T cells in Graves' hyperthyroidism and ophthalmopathy. As for the study in general: At the time of initial diagnosis and before any treatment, peripheral blood was collected.

CDR3 length: 17 residues. The germline V gene encodes CDR1 MDHEN and CDR2 SYDVKM. Findings of the study overall: A 13 V-J model separated ophthalmopathy from stable hyperthyroidism.

Ophthalmopathy patients showed a Clinical Activity Score of at least 3, NOSPECS grade of at least 4 and duration under 3 months. Pregnant or lactating patients were excluded, as were those with uncontrolled infection or other autoimmune disease. Sequenced: blood. V and J are TRBV28 and TRBJ2-2, with D perhaps matching TRBD1 or TRBD2 (6 bases each). This receptor was identified in a woman aged 25 to 39 with Graves' ophthalmopathy. DNA of the CDR3: TGTGCCAGCAGTCTCTTTTCTAGGGGGGTGAACACCGGGGAGCTGTTGTTT. Translating it yields CASSLFSRGVNTGELLF.